Shown below are 29 T cell receptor beta chains from a single sample sequenced in a study of response to subunit inactivated influenza vaccine. TCRdb used MiXCR to reprocess the RT-PCR reads, holding one entry per CDR3 protein. The data contain 590,000 or so distinct CDR3 sequences, 11% to 15% of them singletons. This material consisted of PBMCs from blood, taken about 14 days before vaccination. The receptors originated from a man in his fifties who received an inactivated influenza vaccine.

This clonotype appeared a few times. The chain carries TRBV7-2 and TRBJ2-6; D is undetermined. The CDR3 totals 16 residues. V lost 4 bases to trimming and J lost 0 bases, with 10 bases between them. The germline V gene encodes CDR1 SGHTA and CDR2 FQGNSA. CDR3 in DNA: TGTGCCAGCAGCTCCCCGAGCCTCTCTGGGGCCAACGTCCTGACTTTC. Amino acid sequence: CASSSPSLSGANVLTF. The entire variable domain, with the rest obtained from reference TRBV7-2 and TRBJ2-6, is as follows: GAGVSQSPSNKVTEKGKDVELRCDPISGHTALYWYRQSLGQGLEFLIYFQGNSAPDKSGLPSDRFSAERTGGSVSTLTIQRTQQEDSAVYLCASSSPSLSGANVLTFGAGSRLTVL.

The chain recombines TRBV20-1 with TRBJ2-3; no clear D. The germline V gene has CDR1 DFQATT and CDR2 SNEGSKA (reference sequence). V gave up 3 bases and J gave up 0 bases, with 7 bases separating them. CDR3 length: 13 amino acids. The CDR3, as DNA: TGCAGTGCTAGTAAACCGAGCACAGATACGCAGTATTTT. Translating it yields CSASKPSTDTQYF.

V gene TRBV15 combines with J gene TRBJ1-3; maybe TRBD1 (5 bases). The ends were cut back, 5 bases at V and 7 bases at J, with 18 bases in the middle. The CDR3 length is 15 residues. Germline assignment: CDR1 LNHNV and CDR2 YYDKDF (reference sequence). The CDR3 nucleotides are TGTGCCACCAGCCGCCTAGACAGTCCGTCGAACACCATATATTTT. Residues: CATSRLDSPSNTIYF.

The V call is TRBV4-1, the J call TRBJ2-3; TRBD1 aligns across 8 bases. V was pared by 5 bases and J by 2 bases, with 6 bases of the junction left unmatched. Germline CDR1 reads MGHRA; CDR2 reads YSYEKL. This CDR3 is built from 15 residues. CDR3 nucleotides: TGCGCCAGCAGCATCGGGACAGGAATCACAGATACGCAGTATTTT. Amino acid sequence: CASSIGTGITDTQYF.

This clonotype was recorded a few times. The chain links TRBV20-1 to TRBJ1-1, with D tentatively TRBD1 (6 bases). Between the trimmed V and J ends, which lost 5 bases and 0 bases, there was a span of 16 bases. Germline V gene lookup returns CDR1 DFQATT and CDR2 SNEGSKA (reference sequence). The CDR3 loop spans 15 amino acids. CDR3 coding DNA: TGCAGTGCTGCCGTGGGGGGCGGCGTGAACACTGAAGCTTTCTTT. This gives the protein CSAAVGGGVNTEAFF.

This clonotype came up many times. This rearrangement joins TRBV4-2 to TRBJ2-1; TRBD2 matches at 11 bases. This CDR3 comprises 17 residues. From germline, CDR1 is LGHNA and CDR2 YNFKEQ. The junction had 11 bases not matched to a gene; V was cut back by 4 bases and J by 6 bases. CDR3 in DNA: TGTGCCAGCAGCCCTACGACTAGCGGGGTTATAGGCAATGAGCAGTTCTTC. It specifies CASSPTTSGVIGNEQFF.

Note on this clonotype: One junction end disagrees with the germline gene, perhaps due to a read error. The rearrangement links TRBV20-1 to TRBJ1-1; the D gene is possibly TRBD1 (6 bases). The germline CDR1 and CDR2 sequences are DFQATT and SNEGSKA (reference sequence). This CDR3 is built from 13 residues. The CDR3 loop is CSGRGGVKTEAFF. CDR3 coding DNA: TGCAGTGGTCGTGGGGGCGTGAAAACTGAAGCTTTCTTT.

The J gene is TRBJ2-2, the V gene TRBV7-9, with 7 bases matching TRBD1. CDR1 SEHNR and CDR2 FQNEAQ come from the germline V gene (reference sequence). CDR3 length: 15 amino acids. J gave up 4 bases and V 1 base, and 3 bases lay outside the gene matches. The CDR3, as DNA: TGTGCCAGCAGCTTAGTAGGACAGGTCACCGGGGAGCTGTTTTTT. It encodes CASSLVGQVTGELFF.

The rearrangement joins TRBV5-6 to TRBJ2-7; D might be TRBD1 (6 bases). The CDR3 contains 15 residues. Germline CDR1 SGHDT, CDR2 YYEEEE. V was shortened by 6 bases and J by 2 bases, with 18 bases between the two germline ends. For the CDR3, the DNA is TGTGCCAGCACCAACAGGGACGGAGCGACCTACGAGCAGTACTTC. It specifies CASTNRDGATYEQYF.

The V gene is TRBV28, the J gene TRBJ2-7, with 7 bases identical to TRBD1. Per germline, CDR1 MDHEN and CDR2 SYDVKM. The V segment lost 2 bases and the J segment 3 bases; nucleotides outside the gene matches: 7. The CDR3 length is 15 residues. The CDR3 sequence: CASSLIGTAFYEQYF. The CDR3 coding sequence is TGTGCCAGCAGTTTAATTGGGACAGCCTTCTACGAGCAGTACTTC.

This chain uses TRBV30 with TRBJ2-2, with TRBD2 matching 12 bases. Germline values: CDR1 GTSNPN, CDR2 SVGIG (reference sequence). After removal of 3 bases from V and 6 bases from J, the junction contained 2 bases not matched to a gene. The CDR3 sequence is 14 residues long. The CDR3 region has the DNA TGTGCCTGGAGGAGACTAGCGGGAGCCGGGGAGCTGTTTTTT. It is translated as CAWRRLAGAGELFF.

V and J are TRBV12-3 or TRBV12-4 and TRBJ1-5; D is perhaps TRBD1 (5 bases). CDR3 length: 15 amino acids. V was shortened by 5 bases and J by 4 bases, with 15 bases between the two germline ends. CDR3 coding DNA: TGTGCCAGCAGTCCCCGGGGACCGAGTAATCAGCCCCAGCATTTT. The encoded protein is CASSPRGPSNQPQHF.

This chain connects TRBV20-1 to TRBJ2-5; D gene uncertain. With 0 bases removed from V and 1 base from J, the gap between germline ends came to 9 bases. From germline, CDR1 is DFQATT and CDR2 SNEGSKA (reference sequence). The CDR3 covers 14 residues. CDR3 amino acids: CSARDYVSQETQYF. CDR3 in DNA: TGCAGTGCTAGAGACTACGTCAGCCAAGAGACCCAGTACTTC.

This clonotype was counted only a few times. This sequence joins TRBV7-8 and TRBJ2-5; tentative D call: TRBD1 (5 bases). Per the germline V gene, CDR1 is SGHVS and CDR2 is FQNEAQ. Trimming stripped 2 bases from V and 2 bases from J, with 15 bases between. This CDR3 spans 16 amino acids. DNA of the CDR3: TGTGCCAGCAGCTTACTAAGTGTAGCAGGGCAAGAGACCCAGTACTTC. Its translation: CASSLLSVAGQETQYF.

The sample holds a few counts of this clonotype. The chain links TRBV20-1 to TRBJ1-5; D gene uncertain. CDR1 is DFQATT, CDR2 SNEGSKA, per germline (reference sequence). V lost 4 bases and J 2 bases, leaving 12 bases between the germline ends. This CDR3 is 14 amino acids long. For the CDR3, the DNA is TGCAGTGCTAACCCATCAAAGGGCAATCAGCCCCAGCATTTT. This codes for CSANPSKGNQPQHF.

Only a few counts were recorded for this clonotype. J is TRBJ1-5 and V is TRBV3-1; D remains ambiguous. Trimming cost V 4 bases and J 6 bases, with 16 bases left between them. Per germline, CDR1 LGHDT and CDR2 YNNKEL (reference sequence). The CDR3 has 15 residues. The CDR3 DNA is TGTGCCAGCAGCCCCCATGATCCCCGCGGTCAGCCCCAGCATTTT. Its protein product is CASSPHDPRGQPQHF.

The chain uses TRBV27 and TRBJ2-1; weak D call: TRBD1 (6 bases). V lost 1 base to trimming and J lost 7 bases, with 14 bases between them. The CDR3 totals 15 residues. CDR1 and CDR2 (germline): MNHEY, SMNVEV (reference sequence). The CDR3 sequence: CASSLFRDTRNEQFF. Here the CDR3 DNA reads TGTGCCAGCAGTTTATTCCGGGACACTCGGAATGAGCAGTTCTTC.

This clonotype was observed a handful of times. The chain joins TRBV10-3 to TRBJ2-5; 12 nucleotides align to TRBD1. The CDR3 length is 14 residues. From germline, CDR1 is ENHRY and CDR2 SYGVKD. The J segment lost 4 bases and the V segment lost 6 bases, leaving 3 bases of the junction unmatched. The CDR3 DNA sequence: TGTGCCATCAGGGGGGACAGGGGGCGAGAGACCCAGTACTTC. Protein: CAIRGDRGRETQYF.

This clonotype turned up a few times. The rearrangement uses TRBV2 and TRBJ2-2; 8 nucleotides agree with TRBD2. This CDR3 comprises 15 residues. The junction had 11 bases not matched to a gene; V was cut back by 6 bases and J by 8 bases. CDR1 SNHLY and CDR2 FYNNEI come from the germline V gene. CDR3 sequence: CASRPGTSSFGELFF. CDR3 coding DNA: TGTGCCAGCAGACCCGGGACTAGTTCCTTTGGGGAGCTGTTTTTT.

The chain has TRBV24-1 and TRBJ2-1; 9 nucleotides match TRBD2. The ends lost 3 bases at V and 5 bases at J; junction bases unmatched: 7. Looked up from germline, CDR1 is KGHDR and CDR2 is SFDVKD. The CDR3 sequence is 16 residues long. CDR3 sequence reads: CATSDQGTSLDNEQFF. The CDR3 nucleotides are TGTGCCACCAGTGATCAAGGGACTAGCCTGGACAATGAGCAGTTCTTC.

J is TRBJ2-5 and V is TRBV27, with D maybe TRBD2 (5 bases). V was pared by 6 bases and J by 7 bases, with 24 bases between. The CDR3 has 16 residues. CDR1 MNHEY and CDR2 SMNVEV come from the germline V gene (reference sequence). The CDR3 nucleotides read TGTGCCAGCAGGACTAATTCGGACCTTCATTGGGGGACCCAGTACTTC. It yields the protein CASRTNSDLHWGTQYF.

The chain recombines TRBV20-1 with TRBJ2-5, with a tentative D call TRBD1 (6 bases). The CDR3 sequence is 13 residues long. Germline loops: CDR1 DFQATT, CDR2 SNEGSKA (reference sequence). Trimming stripped 6 bases from V and 1 base from J, with 12 bases between. In nucleotides, the CDR3 is TGCAGTGCAGCAGGGGCTGCCCAAGAGACCCAGTACTTC. As protein: CSAAGAAQETQYF.

V gene TRBV6-2 or TRBV6-3 combines with J gene TRBJ2-7; 8 bases agree with TRBD1. V shed 6 bases and J 4 bases; nucleotides not matched to a gene: 8. Per the germline V gene, CDR1 is MNHEY and CDR2 is SVGEGT. The CDR3 loop spans 14 amino acids. The DNA for the CDR3 is TGTGCCAGCAGGGGGGGACAGGCCGAATACGAGCAGTACTTC. It codes for CASRGGQAEYEQYF.

This rearrangement joins TRBV10-3 to TRBJ1-5; no clear D gene. Germline assignment: CDR1 ENHRY and CDR2 SYGVKD. The CDR3 consists of 14 residues. V was trimmed by 10 bases and J by 4 bases, leaving 17 bases between them. As DNA, the CDR3 is TGTGCCACAATGGGAGACACGACTAATCAGCCCCAGCATTTT. This encodes CATMGDTTNQPQHF.

The rearrangement uses TRBV12-3 or TRBV12-4 and TRBJ2-6; TRBD1 agrees at 8 bases. CDR3 length equals 16 residues. J gave up 2 bases and V 7 bases, and 7 bases lay outside the gene matches. In nucleotides, the CDR3 is TGTGCCAGCACGAGTCAGGGGGCAGCTGGGGCCAACGTCCTGACTTTC. Its protein is CASTSQGAAGANVLTF.

In regard to this clonotype: A single base separates this from a much larger clone, so it may be a read error. The chain has TRBV28 and TRBJ2-5; D not certain. The length of the CDR3 is 13 residues. Germline CDR1 reads MDHEN; CDR2 reads SYDVKM. The ends were cut back, 3 bases at V and 1 base at J, with 6 bases in the middle. The CDR3 reads CASSFNSQETQYF. CDR3 bases: TGTGCCAGCAGTTTTAACAGCCAAGAGACCCAGTACTTC.

This rearrangement joins TRBV12-3 or TRBV12-4 to TRBJ2-3; tentative D call: TRBD2 (7 bases). CDR3 length: 15 amino acids. Trimming stripped 4 bases from V and 6 bases from J, with 17 bases between. This CDR3 is CASSSAGHLFDTQYF. The CDR3 DNA is TGTGCCAGCAGTTCAGCGGGACACTTGTTTGATACGCAGTATTTT.

This clonotype has ten or more counts. The chain employs TRBV2 and TRBJ2-5; D is uncertain. Per germline, CDR1 SNHLY and CDR2 FYNNEI. The CDR3 extends over 11 amino acids. The V gene lost 3 bases and the J gene lost 5 bases, with 4 bases spanning the gap. CDR3 DNA sequence: TGTGCCAGCAGTGATCTGGAGACCCAGTACTTC. Translation: CASSDLETQYF.

This clonotype was detected ten times or more. The rearrangement joins TRBV7-2 to TRBJ2-7; D is ambiguous. The CDR3 loop spans 13 amino acids. Germline V gene data show CDR1 as SGHTA and CDR2 as FQGNSA. The V end was cut by 3 bases, the J end by 7 bases, with 13 bases between. For the CDR3, the DNA is TGTGCCAGCAGCTTGGGTTGGGCCGGGGAGCAGTACTTC. It translates to CASSLGWAGEQYF.